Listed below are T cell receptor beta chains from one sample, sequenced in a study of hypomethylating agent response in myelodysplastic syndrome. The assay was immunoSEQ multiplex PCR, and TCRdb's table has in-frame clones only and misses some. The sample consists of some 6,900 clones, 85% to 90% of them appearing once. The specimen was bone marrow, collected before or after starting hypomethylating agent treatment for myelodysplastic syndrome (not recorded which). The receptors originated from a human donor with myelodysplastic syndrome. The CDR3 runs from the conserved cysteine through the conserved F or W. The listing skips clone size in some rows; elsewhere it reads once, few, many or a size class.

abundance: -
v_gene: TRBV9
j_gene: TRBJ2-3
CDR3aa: CASSPSRGRLHTDTQYF

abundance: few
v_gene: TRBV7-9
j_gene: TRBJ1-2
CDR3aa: CASSTGQPYGYTF

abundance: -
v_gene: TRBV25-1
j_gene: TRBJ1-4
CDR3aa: CASSGQAATNEKLFF

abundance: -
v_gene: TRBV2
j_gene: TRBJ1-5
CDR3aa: CASRGQGNQPQHF

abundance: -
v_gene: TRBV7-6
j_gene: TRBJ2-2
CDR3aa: CASSFSRGSGELFF

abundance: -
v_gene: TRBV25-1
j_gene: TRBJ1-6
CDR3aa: CASSESWENSPLHF

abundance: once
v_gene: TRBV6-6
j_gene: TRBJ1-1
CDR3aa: CASRWDRAMNTEAFF

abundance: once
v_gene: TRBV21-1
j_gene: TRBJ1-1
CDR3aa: CASSNRSDSRRGMNTEAFF

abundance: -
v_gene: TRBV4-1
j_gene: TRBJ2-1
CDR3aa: CASSQEVGRSYNEQFF

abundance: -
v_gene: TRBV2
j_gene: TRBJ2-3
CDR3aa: CASSGTATDTDTQYF

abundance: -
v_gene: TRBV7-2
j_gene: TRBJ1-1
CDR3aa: CASSLEQNTEAFF

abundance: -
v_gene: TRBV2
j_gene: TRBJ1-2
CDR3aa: CAGYAGVWDGYTF

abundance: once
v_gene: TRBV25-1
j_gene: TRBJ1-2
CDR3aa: CASSENLGTLNYGYTF

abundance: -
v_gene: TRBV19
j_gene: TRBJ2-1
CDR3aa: CASSMTSGGVYNEQFF

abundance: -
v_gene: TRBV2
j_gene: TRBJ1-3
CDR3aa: CASSAGQTGGSGNTIYF

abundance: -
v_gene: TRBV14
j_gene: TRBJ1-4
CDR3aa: CASSQDRGIGKLFF

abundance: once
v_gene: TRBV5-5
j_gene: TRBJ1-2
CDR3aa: CASSLGATFNYGYTF

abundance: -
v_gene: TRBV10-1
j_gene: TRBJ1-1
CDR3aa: CASSTSGVPEAFF

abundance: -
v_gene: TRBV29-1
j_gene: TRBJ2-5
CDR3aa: CSVAGNGRETQYF

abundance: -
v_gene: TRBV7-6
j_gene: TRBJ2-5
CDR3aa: CASSLGTGGGETQYF

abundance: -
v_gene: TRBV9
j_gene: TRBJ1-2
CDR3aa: CASTPTGFYGYTF

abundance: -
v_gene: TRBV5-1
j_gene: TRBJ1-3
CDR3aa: CASSPEGAKGNTIYF

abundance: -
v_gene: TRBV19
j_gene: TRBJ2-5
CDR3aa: CASSWTGGDETQYF

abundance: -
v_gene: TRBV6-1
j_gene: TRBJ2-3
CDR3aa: CASSDLERGGRTDTQYF

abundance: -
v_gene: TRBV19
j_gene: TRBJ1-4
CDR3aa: CASRYGGTGNEKLFF